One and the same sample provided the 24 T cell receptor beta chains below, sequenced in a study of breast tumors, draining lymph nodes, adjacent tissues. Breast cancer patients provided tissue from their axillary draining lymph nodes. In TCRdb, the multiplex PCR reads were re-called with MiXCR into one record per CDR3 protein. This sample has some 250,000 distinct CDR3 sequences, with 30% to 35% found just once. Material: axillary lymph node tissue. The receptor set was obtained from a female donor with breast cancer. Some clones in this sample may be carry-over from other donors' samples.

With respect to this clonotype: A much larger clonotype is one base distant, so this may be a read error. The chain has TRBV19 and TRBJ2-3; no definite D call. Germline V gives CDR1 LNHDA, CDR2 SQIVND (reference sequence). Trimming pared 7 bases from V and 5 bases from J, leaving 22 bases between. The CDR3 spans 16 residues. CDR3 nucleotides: TGTGCCAGTACCTCGTTTATGCCTTCGGGCATAGATACGCAGTATTTT. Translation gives CASTSFMPSGIDTQYF.

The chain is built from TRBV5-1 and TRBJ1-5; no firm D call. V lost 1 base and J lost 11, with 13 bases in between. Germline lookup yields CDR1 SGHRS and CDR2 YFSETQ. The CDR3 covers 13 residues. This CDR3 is CASSLPSQETQHF. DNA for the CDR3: TGCGCCAGCAGCTTGCCCAGTCAAGAGACCCAGCATTTT.

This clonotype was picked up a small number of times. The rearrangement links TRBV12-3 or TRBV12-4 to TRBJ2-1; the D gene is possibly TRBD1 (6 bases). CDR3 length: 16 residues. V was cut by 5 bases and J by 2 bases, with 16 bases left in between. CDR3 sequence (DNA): TGTGCCAGCAGTCCTGACAGGTCCCTGACCTACAATGAGCAGTTCTTC. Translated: CASSPDRSLTYNEQFF.

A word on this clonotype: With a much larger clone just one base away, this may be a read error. As DNA, the CDR3 is TGTGCCAGTGGGTTGGGTGGGAGCGCCCGCAATGAGCGGTTCTTC. It codes for CASGLGGSARNERFF. The chain couples TRBV19 to TRBJ2-1; tentative D call: TRBD2 (5 bases). Germline V gene data show CDR1 as LNHDA and CDR2 as SQIVND (reference sequence). The CDR3 extends over 15 amino acids.

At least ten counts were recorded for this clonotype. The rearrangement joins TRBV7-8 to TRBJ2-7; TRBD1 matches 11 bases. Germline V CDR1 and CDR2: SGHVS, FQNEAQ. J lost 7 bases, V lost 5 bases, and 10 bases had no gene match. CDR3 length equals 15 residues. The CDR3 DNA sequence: TGTGCCAGCAGCCCCAGGGACAGGGGGTTTGAAGAGCAGTACTTC. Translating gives CASSPRDRGFEEQYF.

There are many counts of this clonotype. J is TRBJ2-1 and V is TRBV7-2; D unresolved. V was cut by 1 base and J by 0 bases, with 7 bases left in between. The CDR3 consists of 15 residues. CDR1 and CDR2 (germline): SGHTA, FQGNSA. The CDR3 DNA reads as TGTGCCAGCAGCTTAGAACAGAGCTCCTACAATGAGCAGTTCTTC. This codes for CASSLEQSSYNEQFF.

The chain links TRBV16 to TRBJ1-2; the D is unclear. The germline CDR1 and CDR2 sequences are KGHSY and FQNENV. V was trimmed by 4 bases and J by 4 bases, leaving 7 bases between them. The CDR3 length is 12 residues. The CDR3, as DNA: TGTGCCAGCAGCCTAGATGCCTATGGCTACACCTTC. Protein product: CASSLDAYGYTF.

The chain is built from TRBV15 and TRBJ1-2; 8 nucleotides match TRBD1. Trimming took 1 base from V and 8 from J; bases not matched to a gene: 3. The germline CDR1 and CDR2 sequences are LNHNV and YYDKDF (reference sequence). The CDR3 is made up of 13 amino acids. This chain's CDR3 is CATSRARDRGYTF. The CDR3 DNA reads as TGTGCCACCAGCAGAGCCCGGGACAGGGGCTACACCTTC.

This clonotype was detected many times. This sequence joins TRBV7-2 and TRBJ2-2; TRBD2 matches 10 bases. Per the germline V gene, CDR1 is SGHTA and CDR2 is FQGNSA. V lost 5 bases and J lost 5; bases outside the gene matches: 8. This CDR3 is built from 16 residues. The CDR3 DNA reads TGTGCCAGCAGCCCCTATAGCGGGAGGTTTACCGGGGAGCTGTTTTTT. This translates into CASSPYSGRFTGELFF.

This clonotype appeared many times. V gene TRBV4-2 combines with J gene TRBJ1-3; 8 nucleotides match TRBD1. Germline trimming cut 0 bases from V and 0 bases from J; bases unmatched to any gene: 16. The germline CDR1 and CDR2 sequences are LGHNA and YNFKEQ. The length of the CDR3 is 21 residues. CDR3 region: CASSQELAAGGRLSSGNTIYF. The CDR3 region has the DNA TGTGCCAGCAGCCAAGAATTAGCAGCAGGGGGCCGATTAAGCTCTGGAAACACCATATATTTT.

CDR3 nucleotides: TGTGCCAGCAGTGCTAGTTATCCGGACAGGGGGCGGGCTAGCTATGGCTACACCTTC. Protein product: CASSASYPDRGRASYGYTF. The chain joins TRBV25-1 to TRBJ1-2; 11 nucleotides align to TRBD1. J was trimmed by 4 bases and V by 4 bases; bases with no gene match: 17. Germline values: CDR1 MGHDK, CDR2 SYGVNS. The CDR3 is 19 amino acids.

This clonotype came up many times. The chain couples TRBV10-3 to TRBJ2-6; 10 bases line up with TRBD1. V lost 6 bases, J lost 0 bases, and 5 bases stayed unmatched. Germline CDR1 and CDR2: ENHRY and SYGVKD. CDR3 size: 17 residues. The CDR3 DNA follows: TGTGCCATCAGGGGGGACAGGGGTGCCTCTGGGGCCAACGTCCTGACTTTC. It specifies CAIRGDRGASGANVLTF.

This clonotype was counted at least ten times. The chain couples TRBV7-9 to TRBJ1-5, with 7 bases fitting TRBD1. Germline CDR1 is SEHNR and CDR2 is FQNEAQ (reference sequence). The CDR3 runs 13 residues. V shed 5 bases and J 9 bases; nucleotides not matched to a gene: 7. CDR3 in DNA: TGTGCCAGCAGCCTAGGGGGCGATCGGCCCCAGCATTTT. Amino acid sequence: CASSLGGDRPQHF.

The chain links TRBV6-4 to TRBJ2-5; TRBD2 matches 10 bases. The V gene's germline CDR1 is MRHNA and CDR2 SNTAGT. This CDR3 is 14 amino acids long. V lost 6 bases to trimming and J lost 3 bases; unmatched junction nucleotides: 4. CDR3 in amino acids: CASSLLAGKETQYF. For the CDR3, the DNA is TGTGCCAGCAGCCTACTAGCGGGGAAAGAGACCCAGTACTTC.

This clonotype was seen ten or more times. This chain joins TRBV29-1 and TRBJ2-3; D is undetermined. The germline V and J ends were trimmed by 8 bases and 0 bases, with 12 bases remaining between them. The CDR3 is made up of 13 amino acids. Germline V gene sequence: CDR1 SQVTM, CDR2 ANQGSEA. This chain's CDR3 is CSFRRGSTDTQYF. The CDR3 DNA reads TGCAGCTTCCGCCGCGGTAGCACAGATACGCAGTATTTT.

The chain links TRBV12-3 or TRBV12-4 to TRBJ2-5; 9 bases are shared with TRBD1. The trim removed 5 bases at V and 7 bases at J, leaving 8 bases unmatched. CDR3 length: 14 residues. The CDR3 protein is CASSPGQGLGTQYF. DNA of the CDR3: TGTGCCAGCAGTCCGGGACAGGGATTGGGGACCCAGTACTTC.

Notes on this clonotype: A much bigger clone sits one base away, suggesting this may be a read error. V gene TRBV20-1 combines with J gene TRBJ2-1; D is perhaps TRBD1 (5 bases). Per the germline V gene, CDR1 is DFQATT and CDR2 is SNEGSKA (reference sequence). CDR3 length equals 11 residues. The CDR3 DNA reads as TGCAGTGCTCCAGGGTACAATGAGCAGTCCTTC. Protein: CSAPGYNEQSF.

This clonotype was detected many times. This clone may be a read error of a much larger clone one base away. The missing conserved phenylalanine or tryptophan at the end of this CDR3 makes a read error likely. This CDR3 reads CASRGANSYEQYS. The CDR3 DNA reads TGTGCCAGCCGAGGGGCAAATTCCTACGAGCAGTACTCC. This chain links TRBV14 with TRBJ2-7; D is perhaps TRBD1 or TRBD2 (5 bases each). The CDR3 loop spans 13 amino acids. The ends were cut back, 8 bases at V and 1 base at J, with 12 bases in the middle. Per the germline V gene, CDR1 is SGHDN and CDR2 is FVKESK.

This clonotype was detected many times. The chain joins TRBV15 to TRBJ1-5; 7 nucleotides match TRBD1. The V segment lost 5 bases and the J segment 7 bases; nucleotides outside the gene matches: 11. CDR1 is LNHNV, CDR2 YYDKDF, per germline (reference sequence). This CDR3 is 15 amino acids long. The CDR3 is CATSDRPGGGQPQHF. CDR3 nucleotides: TGTGCCACCAGCGATCGACCAGGGGGGGGACAGCCCCAGCATTTT.

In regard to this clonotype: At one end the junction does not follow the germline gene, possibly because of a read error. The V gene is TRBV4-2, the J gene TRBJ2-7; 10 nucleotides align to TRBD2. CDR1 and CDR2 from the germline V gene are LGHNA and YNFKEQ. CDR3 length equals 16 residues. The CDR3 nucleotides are TGTGCCAGCAGCCAATCAAGGACTAGCGGTTTCTACGAGCAGTGCTTC. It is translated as CASSQSRTSGFYEQCF.

CDR3 nucleotide sequence: TGTGCCAGCAGCCAATATGGCAGGGGAACCCACGAGCAGTACTTC. Amino acid sequence: CASSQYGRGTHEQYF. V and J are TRBV6-5 and TRBJ2-7; possibly TRBD1 for D (6 bases). This CDR3 is 15 amino acids long. CDR1 is MNHEY, CDR2 SVGAGI, per germline. Trimming shortened V by 6 bases and J by 5 bases, and 20 bases separated the two germline ends.

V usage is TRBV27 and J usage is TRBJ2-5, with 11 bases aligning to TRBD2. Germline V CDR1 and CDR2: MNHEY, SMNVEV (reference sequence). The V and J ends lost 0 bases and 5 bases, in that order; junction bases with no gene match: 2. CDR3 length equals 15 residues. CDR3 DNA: TGTGCCAGCAGTTTATCGATAGCGGGAGGGGAGACCCAGTACTTC. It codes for CASSLSIAGGETQYF.

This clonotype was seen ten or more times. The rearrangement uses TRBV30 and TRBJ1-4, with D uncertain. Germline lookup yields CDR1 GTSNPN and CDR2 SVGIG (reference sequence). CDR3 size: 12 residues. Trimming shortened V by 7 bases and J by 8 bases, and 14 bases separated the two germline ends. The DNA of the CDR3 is TGTGCCTTCGACTTAGGTAGCGAAAAACTGTTTTTT. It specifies CAFDLGSEKLFF.

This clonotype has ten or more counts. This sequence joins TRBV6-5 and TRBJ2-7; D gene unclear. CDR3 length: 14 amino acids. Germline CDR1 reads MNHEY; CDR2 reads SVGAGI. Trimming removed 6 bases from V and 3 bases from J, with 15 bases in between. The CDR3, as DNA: TGTGCCAGCAGGGGTCATGGTCGAAGCTACGAGCAGTACTTC. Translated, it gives CASRGHGRSYEQYF.